A selection of T cell receptor beta chains follows, all from one sample in a study of CD8 T cells in Susac syndrome. Via MiXCR, TCRdb re-called the immunoSEQ multiplex PCR reads, giving one row per CDR3 protein. The table records 95,000 to 150,000 distinct CDR3 sequences, roughly 94% of them present only once. Material: CD8+ T cells from PBMCs. The source is a human donor with Susac syndrome. CDR3s include the opening cysteine and the closing phenylalanine or tryptophan. A D gene is named only where the DNA matches it firmly. Size tells how often a clone was seen (once, few, many) or the class of an expanded clone, and some rows leave it out.

v_call	d_call	clone_size	j_call	cdr3_aa	cdr3_nt
TRBV7-9	.	.	TRBJ1-1	CASSLGQGINTEAFF	TGTGCCAGCAGCTTAGGGCAGGGGATTAACACTGAAGCTTTCTTT
TRBV6-9	.	.	TRBJ1-5	CASSPSSWQPQHF	TGTGCCAGCAGTCCCTCGTCTTGGCAGCCCCAGCATTTT
TRBV4-3	.	.	TRBJ1-5	CASSQDIVSNQPQHF	TGCGCCAGCAGCCAAGATATAGTGTCCAATCAGCCCCAGCATTTT
TRBV3-1	.	.	TRBJ2-7	CASSQDREGKGFAEQYF	TGTGCCAGCAGCCAAGATCGAGAGGGAAAAGGCTTCGCCGAGCAGTACTTC
TRBV4-2	.	.	TRBJ2-3	CASSQEQLSDTQYF	TGTGCCAGCAGCCAAGAACAACTATCAGATACGCAGTATTTT
TRBV7-9	TRBD2	.	TRBJ2-3	CASSLADLAGGTDTQYF	TGTGCCAGCAGCTTAGCGGATCTAGCGGGGGGCACAGATACGCAGTATTTT
TRBV20-1	TRBD2	.	TRBJ2-7	CSARGVSGRDEQYF	TGCAGTGCTCGGGGGGTTAGCGGGCGTGACGAGCAGTACTTC
TRBV27	TRBD1	.	TRBJ2-7	CASSFPRTGGYEQYF	TGTGCCAGCAGTTTCCCTCGGACAGGGGGCTACGAGCAGTACTTC
TRBV12-5	.	.	TRBJ1-1	CASGFLGAPNTEAFF	TGTGCTAGTGGTTTCTTGGGGGCGCCGAACACTGAAGCTTTCTTT
TRBV4-1	TRBD2	.	TRBJ2-1	CASSQDMTSTYNEQFF	TGCGCCAGCAGCCAAGATATGACTAGCACCTACAATGAGCAGTTCTTC
TRBV6-5	TRBD1	.	TRBJ2-1	CASRLTRQGGYNEQFF	TGTGCCAGCAGGCTTACCCGACAGGGGGGTTACAATGAGCAGTTCTTC
TRBV4-1	TRBD2	.	TRBJ2-7	CASSSSGDDYEQYF	TGCGCCAGCAGCTCTAGCGGGGACGACTACGAGCAGTACTTC
TRBV3-1	.	.	TRBJ2-7	CASSQVDSRSSYEQYF	TGTGCCAGCAGCCAAGTAGACTCCCGGAGCTCCTACGAGCAGTACTTC
TRBV7-9	.	.	TRBJ2-5	CASSSPWSETQYF	TGTGCCAGCTCTAGCCCTTGGTCCGAGACCCAGTACTTC
TRBV29-1	.	.	TRBJ1-1	CSVGGPLNTEAFF	TGCAGCGTTGGAGGGCCATTGAACACTGAAGCTTTCTTT
TRBV20-1	.	.	TRBJ1-1	CSARDSAALSTEAFF	TGCAGTGCTAGAGATAGTGCGGCCCTAAGCACTGAAGCTTTCTTT
TRBV5-1	TRBD1	.	TRBJ1-2	CASSLGRGNADYGYTF	TGCGCCAGCAGCTTGGGCAGGGGGAACGCCGACTATGGCTACACCTTC
TRBV15	.	.	TRBJ2-3	CATSREEFVDTQYF	TGTGCCACCAGCAGAGAGGAGTTTGTGGATACGCAGTATTTT
TRBV12-3/TRBV12-4	.	.	TRBJ2-4	CASRSPGPSKNIQYF	TGTGCCAGCAGAAGCCCGGGACCGAGCAAAAACATTCAGTACTTC
TRBV14	TRBD1	.	TRBJ2-7	CASSPTGLEQYF	TGTGCCAGCAGCCCGACAGGGCTCGAGCAGTACTTC
TRBV9	.	.	TRBJ1-2	CASSVGDEVYYGYTF	TGTGCCAGCAGCGTAGGCGATGAGGTATACTATGGCTACACCTTC
TRBV5-1	.	.	TRBJ2-5	CASAPRRSQETQYF	TGCGCCAGCGCCCCACGACGGAGCCAAGAGACCCAGTACTTC
TRBV5-4	.	few	TRBJ2-3	CASSLDARDTQYF	TGTGCCAGCAGCTTGGACGCTAGAGATACGCAGTATTTT
TRBV9	.	once	TRBJ1-2	CASSVGTVSLYGYTF	TGTGCCAGCAGCGTAGGGACAGTCTCCCTCTATGGCTACACCTTC
TRBV6-5	TRBD2	.	TRBJ2-5	CASSYSIAAGGTKATQYF	TGTGCCAGCAGTTACTCGATTGCAGCGGGGGGGACAAAAGCGACCCAGTACTTC
TRBV20-1	.	.	TRBJ2-1	CSAYFGQNYNEQFF	TGCAGTGCTTATTTCGGACAGAATTACAATGAGCAGTTCTTC
TRBV4-1	TRBD2	.	TRBJ2-1	CASSPGGSGGLDEQFF	TGCGCCAGCAGCCCCGGGGGTAGCGGGGGGCTTGATGAGCAGTTCTTC
TRBV5-1	TRBD2	.	TRBJ2-5	CASSPGTSGEKETQYF	TGCGCCAGCAGCCCCGGGACTAGCGGGGAGAAAGAGACCCAGTACTTC
TRBV19	.	.	TRBJ1-5	CASRNGQLNQPQHF	TGTGCCAGTAGGAACGGACAGTTAAATCAGCCCCAGCATTTT
TRBV29-1	TRBD1	.	TRBJ1-2	CSVEQGQGARGYTF	TGCAGCGTTGAACAGGGACAGGGGGCGCGGGGCTACACCTTC
TRBV4-1	.	.	TRBJ2-7	CASSISQGDEQYF	TGCGCCAGCTCAATTTCCCAGGGCGACGAGCAGTACTTC